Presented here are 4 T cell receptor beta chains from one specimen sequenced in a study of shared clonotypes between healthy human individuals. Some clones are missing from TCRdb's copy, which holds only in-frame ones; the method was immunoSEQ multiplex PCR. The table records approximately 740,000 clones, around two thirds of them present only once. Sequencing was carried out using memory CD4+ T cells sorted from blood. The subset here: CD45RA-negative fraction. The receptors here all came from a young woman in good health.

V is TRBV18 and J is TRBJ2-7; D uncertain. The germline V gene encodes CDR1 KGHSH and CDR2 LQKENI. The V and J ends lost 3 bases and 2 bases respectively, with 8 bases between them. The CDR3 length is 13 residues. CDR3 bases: TGTGCCAGCTCACCGGCCTCGGCCTACGAGCAGTACTTC. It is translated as CASSPASAYEQYF.

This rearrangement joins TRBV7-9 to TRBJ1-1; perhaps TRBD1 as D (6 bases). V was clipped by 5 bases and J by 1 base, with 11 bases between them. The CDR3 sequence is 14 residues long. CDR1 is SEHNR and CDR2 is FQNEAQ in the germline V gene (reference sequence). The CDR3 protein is CASSLGGWNTEAFF. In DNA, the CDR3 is TGTGCCAGCAGCCTGGGGGGCTGGAACACTGAAGCTTTCTTT.

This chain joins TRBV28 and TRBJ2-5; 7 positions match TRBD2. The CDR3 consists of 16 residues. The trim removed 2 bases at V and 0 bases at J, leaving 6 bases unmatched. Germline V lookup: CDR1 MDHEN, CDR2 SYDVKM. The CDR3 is CASSLLGGSNQETQYF. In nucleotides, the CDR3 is TGTGCCAGCAGTTTACTTGGCGGGAGTAACCAAGAGACCCAGTACTTC.

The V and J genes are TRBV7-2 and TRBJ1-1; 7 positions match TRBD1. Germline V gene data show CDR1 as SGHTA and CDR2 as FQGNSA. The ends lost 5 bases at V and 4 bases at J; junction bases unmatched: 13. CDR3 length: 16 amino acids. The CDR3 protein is CASSRQGGTMGTEAFF. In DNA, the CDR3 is TGTGCCAGCAGCCGACAGGGCGGGACGATGGGCACTGAAGCTTTCTTT. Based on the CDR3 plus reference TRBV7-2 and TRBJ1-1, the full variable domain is GAGVSQSPSNKVTEKGKDVELRCDPISGHTALYWYRQSLGQGLEFLIYFQGNSAPDKSGLPSDRFSAERTGGSVSTLTIQRTQQEDSAVYLCASSRQGGTMGTEAFFGQGTRLTVV.